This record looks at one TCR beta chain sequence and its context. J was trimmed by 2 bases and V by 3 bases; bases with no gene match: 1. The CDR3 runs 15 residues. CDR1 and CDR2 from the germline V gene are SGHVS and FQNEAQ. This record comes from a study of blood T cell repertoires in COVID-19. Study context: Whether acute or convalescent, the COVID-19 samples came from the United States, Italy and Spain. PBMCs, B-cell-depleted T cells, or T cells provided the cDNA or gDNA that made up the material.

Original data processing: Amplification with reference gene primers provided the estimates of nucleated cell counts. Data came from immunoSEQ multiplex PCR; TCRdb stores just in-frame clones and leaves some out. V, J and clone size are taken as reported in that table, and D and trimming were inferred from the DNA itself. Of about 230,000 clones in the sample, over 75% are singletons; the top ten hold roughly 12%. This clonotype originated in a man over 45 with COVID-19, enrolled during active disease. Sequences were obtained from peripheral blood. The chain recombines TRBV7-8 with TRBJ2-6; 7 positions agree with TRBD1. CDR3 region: CASSFQGAGANVLTF. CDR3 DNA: TGTGCCAGCAGCTTTCAGGGGGCTGGGGCCAACGTCCTGACTTTC.